The 24 T cell receptor beta chains below were found in one sample sequenced in a study of blood T cell repertoires in COVID-19. TCRdb keeps only in-frame clones here, not all; method: immunoSEQ multiplex PCR. Of fewer than 200,000 clones listed, 70% to 90% are singletons. The sample taken for sequencing was peripheral blood. These receptor sequences come from a man aged 35 to 55 who had recovered from COVID-19.

This clone appeared a few times. V is TRBV5-1 and J is TRBJ2-3, with 10 bases that match TRBD2. V lost 2 bases, J lost 5 bases, and 5 bases stayed unmatched. This CDR3 has 15 amino acids. Germline CDR1 reads SGHRS; CDR2 reads YFSETQ. CDR3 sequence reads: CASSFLAGDVDTQYF. In nucleotides, the CDR3 is TGCGCCAGCAGCTTTCTAGCGGGAGATGTAGATACGCAGTATTTT.

In regard to this clone: Different DNA sequences within this sample yield the same CDR3. The rearrangement uses TRBV9 and TRBJ2-2; perhaps TRBD1 as D (5 bases). Trimming removed 2 bases from V and 1 base from J, with 6 bases in between. From germline, CDR1 is SGDLS and CDR2 YYNGEE. This CDR3 contains 14 residues. DNA for the CDR3: TGTGCCAGCAGCGTTCAGGGGAACACCGGGGAGCTGTTTTTT. Its protein is CASSVQGNTGELFF.

V gene TRBV10-3 combines with J gene TRBJ2-7, with 12 nucleotides matching TRBD1. The CDR3 has 16 residues. The germline V gene has CDR1 ENHRY and CDR2 SYGVKD. The J segment lost 4 bases and the V segment lost 2 bases, leaving 6 bases of the junction unmatched. As DNA, the CDR3 is TGTGCCATCAGTGAGGGGGGACAGGGGGCGCGTTACGAGCAGTACTTC. This gives the protein CAISEGGQGARYEQYF.

This CDR3 is CASSFTALQETQYF. The CDR3 bases are TGTGCCAGCAGTTTCACTGCTCTACAAGAGACCCAGTACTTC. The chain recombines TRBV6-2 or TRBV6-3 with TRBJ2-5, with D unclear. Trimming took 4 bases from V and 2 from J, leaving 11 bases between them. CDR3 size: 14 residues. CDR1 and CDR2 from the germline V gene are MNHEY and SVGEGT.

The rearrangement uses TRBV9 and TRBJ2-7, with 7 bases lining up with TRBD1. The junction had 5 bases not matched to a gene; V was cut back by 4 bases and J by 1 base. This CDR3 contains 14 residues. Germline V CDR1 and CDR2: SGDLS, YYNGEE. CDR3 DNA sequence: TGTGCCAGCAGCCCCCGGGACAGTTCCTACGAGCAGTACTTC. Amino acid sequence: CASSPRDSSYEQYF.

V usage is TRBV7-6 and J usage is TRBJ2-3, with D perhaps matching TRBD1 (5 bases). The CDR3 consists of 18 residues. V dropped 5 bases and J dropped 0 bases, with 21 bases sitting between them. CDR1 SGHVS and CDR2 FNYEAQ come from the germline V gene. CDR3 in amino acids: CASSRNPTRQSSTDTQYF. CDR3 DNA sequence: TGTGCCAGCAGCCGAAACCCTACCAGACAGTCTAGCACAGATACGCAGTATTTT.

This chain connects TRBV27 to TRBJ2-1, with 7 bases identical to TRBD2. With 2 bases clipped from V and 1 base from J, the junction kept 2 bases outside the gene matches. CDR1 and CDR2 (germline): MNHEY, SMNVEV (reference sequence). The CDR3 covers 15 residues. Here the CDR3 reads CASSLGAGSYNEQFF. DNA for the CDR3: TGTGCCAGCAGTTTAGGAGCGGGATCCTACAATGAGCAGTTCTTC.

This chain uses TRBV7-9 with TRBJ1-2, with 11 bases fitting TRBD1. Per germline, CDR1 SEHNR and CDR2 FQNEAQ (reference sequence). The V gene end was trimmed by 2 bases and the J gene end by 8 bases; junction bases not matched to a gene: 10. The length of the CDR3 is 16 residues. The CDR3 DNA follows: TGTGCCAGCAGCTTACTATCACGGACAGGGGGCTGGGGCTACACCTTC. It yields the protein CASSLLSRTGGWGYTF.

The chain employs TRBV28 and TRBJ2-3, with TRBD1 as a possible D gene (7 bases). This CDR3 comprises 17 residues. CDR1 is MDHEN and CDR2 is SYDVKM in the germline V gene. V was trimmed by 5 bases and J by 2 bases, leaving 20 bases between them. The CDR3 DNA reads as TGTGCCAGCAGTCCGCAGAGGGGCGGGACAGCCACAGATACGCAGTATTTT. Amino acids: CASSPQRGGTATDTQYF.

The chain carries TRBV10-3 and TRBJ2-3, with a possible D match to TRBD1 (6 bases). The CDR3 runs 12 residues. In germline, CDR1 is ENHRY, CDR2 SYGVKD. V lost 9 bases and J 1 base, leaving 8 bases between the germline ends. CDR3 coding DNA: TGTGCCATTTCAGGGGGCACAGATACGCAGTATTTT. Translated, it gives CAISGGTDTQYF.

The gene calls are TRBV7-9 and TRBJ2-5; a possible D gene is TRBD2 (5 bases). CDR1 SEHNR and CDR2 FQNEAQ come from the germline V gene (reference sequence). The length of the CDR3 is 14 residues. Trimming shortened V by 5 bases and J by 5 bases, and 15 bases separated the two germline ends. For the CDR3, the DNA is TGTGCCAGCAGCCGAAGCGGTGGCCGGGAGACCCAGTACTTC. Its translation: CASSRSGGRETQYF.

This chain connects TRBV28 to TRBJ2-6; D perhaps matches TRBD1 (6 bases). The CDR3 has 15 residues. V dropped 8 bases and J dropped 0 bases, with 11 bases sitting between them. Germline lookup yields CDR1 MDHEN and CDR2 SYDVKM. The CDR3 DNA is TGTGCCAGCCGGGACACCAGCTCTGGGGCCAACGTCCTGACTTTC. Amino acids: CASRDTSSGANVLTF.

CDR3 bases: TGTGCCAGCACCGACGGACTGGGCTATGGCTACACCTTC. Translation gives CASTDGLGYGYTF. The gene calls are TRBV12-3 or TRBV12-4 and TRBJ1-2; D uncertain. V lost 7 bases and J lost 4, with 13 bases in between. This CDR3 has 13 residues.

This chain's CDR3 is CATSDLPGNEQFF. CDR3 in DNA: TGTGCCACCAGTGATTTGCCGGGTAATGAGCAGTTCTTC. The chain combines TRBV24-1 with TRBJ2-1; no clear D gene. The CDR3 loop spans 13 amino acids. From germline, CDR1 is KGHDR and CDR2 SFDVKD. V lost 0 bases and J 7 bases, leaving 6 bases between the germline ends.

The chain employs TRBV25-1 and TRBJ1-1, with 11 bases lining up with TRBD1. The CDR3 loop spans 12 amino acids. CDR1 is MGHDK, CDR2 SYGVNS, per germline. V dropped 6 bases and J dropped 7; count of bases not matched to a gene: 1. CDR3 sequence reads: CASSGTGGEAFF. In DNA form, the CDR3 reads TGTGCCAGCAGCGGGACAGGGGGTGAAGCTTTCTTT.

This chain links TRBV9 with TRBJ2-2; 10 nucleotides align to TRBD2. Per the germline V gene, CDR1 is SGDLS and CDR2 is YYNGEE. This CDR3 has 17 residues. The V segment lost 4 bases and the J segment 7 bases; nucleotides outside the gene matches: 13. The CDR3 sequence: CASSPRASGRVSGELFF. The CDR3 coding sequence is TGTGCCAGCAGCCCCAGGGCTAGCGGGAGAGTCAGCGGGGAGCTGTTTTTT. The full variable domain, completed using reference TRBV9 and TRBJ2-2, is DSGVTQTPKHLITATGQRVTLRCSPRSGDLSVYWYQQSLDQGLQFLIQYYNGEERAKGNILERFSAQQFPDLHSELNLSSLELGDSALYFCASSPRASGRVSGELFFGEGSRLTVL.

V gene TRBV18 combines with J gene TRBJ2-3, with D possibly matching TRBD2 (6 bases). Germline V CDR1 and CDR2: KGHSH, LQKENI. This CDR3 region has 17 residues. V lost 3 bases and J 6 bases, leaving 22 bases between the germline ends. The CDR3 sequence is CASSPAPRGSSVDTQYF. As DNA, the CDR3 is TGTGCCAGCTCACCTGCCCCGCGAGGGTCTAGCGTGGATACGCAGTATTTT.

The rearrangement links TRBV24-1 to TRBJ2-3, with D possibly being TRBD2 (5 bases). CDR1 KGHDR and CDR2 SFDVKD come from the germline V gene. The V gene lost 0 bases and the J gene lost 1 base, with 16 bases spanning the gap. CDR3 length: 18 amino acids. CDR3 sequence reads: CATSDLWEKGVGTDTQYF. The CDR3 region has the DNA TGTGCCACCAGTGATTTGTGGGAGAAGGGAGTGGGCACAGATACGCAGTATTTT.

The chain combines TRBV11-2 with TRBJ2-7; no definite D call. The germline V gene has CDR1 SGHAT and CDR2 FQNNGV. The CDR3 loop spans 13 amino acids. Trimming pared 4 bases from V and 2 bases from J, leaving 9 bases between. The CDR3 here is CASSYLTAYEQYF. In DNA form, the CDR3 reads TGTGCCAGCAGCTACCTAACAGCCTACGAGCAGTACTTC.

This chain joins TRBV4-2 and TRBJ2-1, with D perhaps TRBD2 (6 bases). The CDR3 spans 17 residues. Germline V gene lookup returns CDR1 LGHNA and CDR2 YNFKEQ. The V gene lost 2 bases and the J gene lost 0 bases, with 14 bases spanning the gap. The CDR3 spells CASSQSSGSASYNEQFF. The CDR3 DNA sequence: TGTGCCAGCAGCCAATCCTCCGGGAGCGCCTCCTACAATGAGCAGTTCTTC.

This clone was recorded only once. This rearrangement joins TRBV7-6 to TRBJ2-1; 14 positions match TRBD2. Germline lookup yields CDR1 SGHVS and CDR2 FNYEAQ. V lost 5 bases to trimming and J lost 7 bases; unmatched junction nucleotides: 7. This CDR3 comprises 16 residues. The chain's CDR3 is CASSPGTSGSTNEQFF. DNA for the CDR3: TGTGCCAGCAGCCCAGGGACTAGCGGGAGTACAAATGAGCAGTTCTTC.

This clone was counted between two and nine times. The rearrangement links TRBV4-3 to TRBJ1-4; 7 nucleotides agree with TRBD1. Per the germline V gene, CDR1 is LGHNA and CDR2 is YSLEER. The junction had 7 bases not matched to a gene; V was cut back by 0 bases and J by 3 bases. The CDR3 consists of 17 residues. CDR3 in amino acids: CASSQDQWQGANEKLFF. The CDR3 region has the DNA TGCGCCAGCAGCCAAGATCAGTGGCAGGGGGCTAATGAAAAACTGTTTTTT.

The rearrangement uses TRBV7-6 and TRBJ1-2, with a possible D match to TRBD1 (5 bases). V lost 3 bases to trimming and J lost 4 bases, with 12 bases between them. The V gene's germline CDR1 is SGHVS and CDR2 FNYEAQ. This CDR3 spans 14 amino acids. Here the CDR3 DNA reads TGTGCCAGCAGCTTGGGCGAGGGACTCTATGGCTACACCTTC. It translates to CASSLGEGLYGYTF.

A single count supports this clone. The chain links TRBV7-2 to TRBJ1-4, with 7 bases fitting TRBD1. Per the germline V gene, CDR1 is SGHTA and CDR2 is FQGNSA. The J segment lost 8 bases and the V segment lost 5 bases, leaving 8 bases of the junction unmatched. CDR3 length: 14 amino acids. Here the CDR3 DNA reads TGTGCCAGCAGCCGGACAGGTTCCTACGAAAAACTGTTTTTT. As protein: CASSRTGSYEKLFF.